Below are 9 T cell receptor beta chains sequenced from a single sample in a study of CD4 T cells in relation to SARS-CoV-2 and coronaviruses. The table came from immunoSEQ multiplex PCR; TCRdb's copy has only in-frame clones and leaves some out. The repertoire holds 35,000 or so clones, approximately 80% seen once, with around 20% in the top ten. These receptors' targets are unknown. The sequenced sample was memory CD4+ T cells from PBMCs, cultured in vitro. These TCRs come from an adult with COVID-19.

The genes are TRBV13 and TRBJ1-6; weak D call: TRBD1 (5 bases). Germline values: CDR1 PRHDT, CDR2 FYEKMQ (reference sequence). The CDR3 extends over 14 amino acids. The V end lost 5 bases, the J end lost 8 bases, and 13 bases lay between the germline ends. DNA for the CDR3: TGTGCCAGCAGCCGACAATCGGGGGATTCACCCCTCCACTTT. It specifies CASSRQSGDSPLHF.

There are a few counts of this clone. The chain uses TRBV19 and TRBJ1-2; no definite D call. Germline V gene lookup returns CDR1 LNHDA and CDR2 SQIVND (reference sequence). The CDR3 totals 14 residues. V was clipped by 9 bases and J by 1 base, with 15 bases between them. CDR3 region: CASSPPVYNYGYTF. The CDR3 nucleotides are TGTGCCAGCTCTCCCCCAGTTTATAACTATGGCTACACCTTC.

J is TRBJ2-3 and V is TRBV3-1 (or the pseudogene TRBV3-2); 7 nucleotides agree with TRBD2. The CDR3 contains 16 residues. Per the germline V gene, CDR1 is LGHDT and CDR2 is YNNKEL (reference sequence). V lost 5 bases, J lost 2 bases, and 10 bases stayed unmatched. DNA for the CDR3: TGTGCCAGCAGCGAGAGTCCTAGCGGATCCACAGATACGCAGTATTTT. Encoded protein: CASSESPSGSTDTQYF.

This chain connects TRBV4-2 to TRBJ2-5; TRBD2 agrees at 11 bases. V lost 2 bases to trimming and J lost 3 bases; unmatched junction nucleotides: 2. This CDR3 has 15 amino acids. CDR1 and CDR2 from the germline V gene are LGHNA and YNFKEQ. The chain's CDR3 is CASSQFSGGEETQYF. As DNA, the CDR3 is TGTGCCAGCAGCCAATTTAGCGGGGGGGAAGAGACCCAGTACTTC.

V and J are TRBV9 and TRBJ2-3; 12 nucleotides match TRBD2. V gave up 0 bases and J gave up 6 bases; unmatched junction bases: 5. Germline V lookup: CDR1 SGDLS, CDR2 YYNGEE. This CDR3 has 16 amino acids. The CDR3 spells CASSVGTSGRMDTQYF. DNA for the CDR3: TGTGCCAGCAGCGTAGGAACTAGCGGGAGGATGGATACGCAGTATTTT.

The CDR3 DNA follows: TGTGCCATCAGGCGGATTAGCCCCGGGGAGCTGTTTTTT. It is translated as CAIRRISPGELFF. J is TRBJ2-2 and V is TRBV10-3, with D unclear. With 6 bases removed from V and 6 bases from J, the gap between germline ends came to 11 bases. The germline V gene has CDR1 ENHRY and CDR2 SYGVKD. This CDR3 contains 13 residues.

The gene calls are TRBV3-1 (or the pseudogene TRBV3-2) and TRBJ1-2, with 8 bases aligning to TRBD1. The CDR3 contains 15 residues. With 0 bases clipped from V and 4 bases from J, the junction kept 4 bases outside the gene matches. Germline CDR1 LGHDT, CDR2 YNNKEL (reference sequence). CDR3 coding DNA: TGTGCCAGCAGCCAAGAGGGACAGGTCATCTATGGCTACACCTTC. The encoded protein is CASSQEGQVIYGYTF.

In this sample, this clone turned up once. This sequence joins TRBV6-5 and TRBJ2-5, with a weak D call TRBD1 (5 bases). Trimming left V 5 bases short and J 1 base short, with 11 bases between. The CDR3 spans 14 residues. The germline gives CDR1 MNHEY, CDR2 SVGAGI. The CDR3 protein is CASSIQGSQETQYF. Here the CDR3 DNA reads TGTGCCAGCAGTATCCAGGGTTCCCAAGAGACCCAGTACTTC.

This chain joins TRBV25-1 and TRBJ2-7; D tentatively fits TRBD1 or TRBD2 (5 bases each). Germline V gene data show CDR1 as MGHDK and CDR2 as SYGVNS. This CDR3 has 15 residues. Trimming removed 1 base at V and 3 bases at J, with 13 bases between. In DNA form, the CDR3 reads TGTGCCAGCAGTGAATGGACCTCTGGGGGCTACGAGCAGTACTTC. Translating it yields CASSEWTSGGYEQYF.